Shown below are 19 T cell receptor beta chains from a single sample sequenced in a study of tumor-infiltrating lymphocytes in primary liver carcinoma. TCR beta cDNA came from roughly 0.45 ug total RNA, primed with a constant-region primer. ARM-PCR, slightly modified, supplied the TCR beta libraries through three nested multiplex PCR rounds. Researchers ran the first two PCR rounds for roughly 10 cycles each with TRBV1-TRBV30 forward primers and a C-beta reverse primer. TCRdb used MiXCR to reprocess the multiplex PCR reads, holding one entry per CDR3 protein. The table lists roughly 100,000 distinct CDR3 sequences, around 63% of them singletons. DNA and RNA were both co-extracted from approximately 20-30 mg of bulk tissue that had not been sorted. Sequences were obtained from liver tumor tissue from sampling region 5. The subset here: tumor region T5, tumor centre. The receptors stem from a woman aged 55 to 70 with primary liver carcinoma and hepatitis B virus infection.

The V gene is TRBV7-3, the J gene TRBJ2-1; D remains unclear. The V gene lost 2 bases and the J gene lost 9 bases, with 8 bases spanning the gap. CDR3 length: 12 amino acids. CDR1 is SGHTA and CDR2 is FQGTGA in the germline V gene. CDR3 sequence: CASSLDLGEQFF. The CDR3 DNA reads as TGTGCCAGCAGCTTAGACTTAGGTGAGCAGTTCTTC. The variable domain in full, completed from reference TRBV7-3 and TRBJ2-1, reads GAGVSQTPSNKVTEKGKYVELRCDPISGHTALYWYRQSLGQGPEFLIYFQGTGAADDSGLPNDRFFAVRPEGSVSTLKIQRTERGDSAVYLCASSLDLGEQFFGPGTRLTVL.

Note on this clonotype: This could be a read error, since a much larger clone is one nucleotide away. V and J are TRBV5-6 and TRBJ2-1; 7 nucleotides align to TRBD2. Germline CDR1 and CDR2: SGHDT and YYEEEE. With V trimmed by 7 bases and J by 5 bases, 15 bases remained unmatched. The CDR3 loop spans 16 amino acids. CDR3 residues: CASWIKGGGSHNEQFF. For the CDR3, the DNA is TGTGCCAGCTGGATCAAGGGTGGCGGGAGCCACAATGAGCAGTTCTTC.

Regarding this clonotype: No conserved phenylalanine or tryptophan is present at the end of the CDR3, so a read error is the likely explanation. The rearrangement uses TRBV10-3 and TRBJ2-1; TRBD1 agrees at 7 bases. Trimming took 7 bases from V and 7 from J; bases not matched to a gene: 7. CDR1 and CDR2 from the germline V gene are ENHRY and SYGVKD. The CDR3 runs to 13 residues. The CDR3: CAINTRQGNEQFI. The DNA of the CDR3 is TGTGCCATCAATACCCGACAGGGAAATGAGCAGTTCATC.

Of note for this clonotype: A junction end diverges from the germline sequence, so it may reflect a read error. V is TRBV10-3 and J is TRBJ2-2; the match to TRBD2 covers 9 bases. Germline-derived CDR1 and CDR2 are ENHRY and SYGVKD. CDR3 size: 15 residues. This CDR3 is CAISGTGDAGGDLFF. The CDR3 nucleotides read TGTGCCATAAGTGGCACAGGGGACGCGGGGGGGGACCTGTTTTTT.

The CDR3 DNA reads TGCAGTGTTAGGGTAGCGGGAGCCACCGGGGAGCTGTTTTTT. Residues: CSVRVAGATGELFF. V and J are TRBV20-1 and TRBJ2-2; 9 nucleotides align to TRBD2. CDR3 length: 14 residues. Trimming removed 7 bases from V and 4 bases from J; junction bases left unmatched: 7. The V gene's germline CDR1 is DFQATT and CDR2 SNEGSKA (reference sequence).

With regard to this clonotype: One end of the junction fails to match germline, which may point to a read error. The chain has TRBV4-2 and TRBJ2-7; 7 bases agree with TRBD1. CDR3 length: 15 amino acids. CDR1 and CDR2 from the germline V gene are LGHNA and YNFKEQ. The CDR3 here is CTSSQDPRGRDEQYF. The CDR3 nucleotides read TGTACCAGCAGCCAAGACCCAAGGGGGCGTGACGAGCAGTACTTC.

Judged by abundance, this clonotype is medium-sized. The V gene is TRBV11-2, the J gene TRBJ2-7, with D possibly called TRBD1 or TRBD2 (5 bases each). Trimming took 5 bases from V and 9 from J, leaving 26 bases between them. The CDR3 totals 16 residues. The germline V gene encodes CDR1 SGHAT and CDR2 FQNNGV. CDR3 in DNA: TGTGCCAGCAGCCCCCTTTTGGGCGAGAGGGGCCAGGGGCAGTACTTC. Residues: CASSPLLGERGQGQYF.

This clonotype showed up many times. The chain links TRBV28 to TRBJ1-1, with D perhaps TRBD1 (6 bases). From germline, CDR1 is MDHEN and CDR2 SYDVKM. The CDR3 totals 12 residues. The V end lost 5 bases, the J end lost 12 bases, and 16 bases lay between the germline ends. The CDR3 coding sequence is TGTGCCAGCAGTCCAATGACAGGTTTGACTTTCTTT. This codes for CASSPMTGLTFF. Using reference TRBV28 and TRBJ1-1 for the parts outside the CDR3, the full variable domain is DVKVTQSSRYLVKRTGEKVFLECVQDMDHENMFWYRQDPGLGLRLIYFSYDVKMKEKGDIPEGYSVSREKKERFSLILESASTNQTSMYLCASSPMTGLTFFGQGTRLTVV.

This clonotype was counted ten times or more. V and J are TRBV29-1 and TRBJ2-7, with TRBD2 matching 9 bases. CDR3 length equals 13 residues. Germline CDR1 reads SQVTM; CDR2 reads ANQGSEA. The V gene end was trimmed by 3 bases and the J gene end by 6 bases; junction bases not matched to a gene: 6. This CDR3 is CSVDGLAGREQYF. As DNA, the CDR3 is TGCAGCGTTGACGGGCTAGCGGGACGCGAGCAGTACTTC.

For this clonotype: Compared with germline, one end of the junction differs, possibly owing to a read error. The chain joins TRBV11-2 to TRBJ2-5; D is unclear. The CDR3 is 13 residues long. In germline, CDR1 is SGHAT, CDR2 FQNNGV. The CDR3 region is CTSSLDKGETQYF. The CDR3 bases are TGTACCAGCAGCTTAGATAAGGGAGAGACCCAGTACTTC.

As regards this clonotype: Relative to the germline gene, one junction end is altered; a read error may explain this. The rearrangement uses TRBV11-3 and TRBJ2-1; 9 bases line up with TRBD2. CDR3 length equals 15 residues. The V gene's germline CDR1 is SGHNT and CDR2 YENEEA. Here the CDR3 reads CVSSLGASGKLEQLF. The CDR3 DNA reads TGTGTCAGCAGCTTAGGAGCTAGCGGGAAGCTTGAGCAGCTCTTC. Full variable domain (missing parts from reference TRBV11-3 and TRBJ2-1): EAGVVQSPRYKIIEKKQPVAFWCNPISGHNTLYWYLQNLGQGPELLIRYENEEAVDDSQLPKDRFSAERLKGVDSTLKIQPAELGDSAVYLCVSSLGASGKLEQLFGPGTRLTVL.

On this clonotype: This is likely a read error, given that the CDR3 carries no conserved phenylalanine or tryptophan at its end. V and J are TRBV29-1 and TRBJ1-1, with D possibly being TRBD1 (5 bases). This CDR3 region has 12 residues. The V gene's germline CDR1 is SQVTM and CDR2 ANQGSEA. V lost 8 bases to trimming and J lost 0 bases, with 10 bases between them. CDR3 sequence reads: CSIRQLNTEAFI. CDR3 DNA sequence: TGCAGCATTAGACAGCTGAACACTGAAGCTTTCATT.

This clonotype was observed many times. The chain links TRBV6-5 to TRBJ2-1; perhaps TRBD2 as D (7 bases). With 6 bases removed from V and 8 bases from J, the gap between germline ends came to 26 bases. Germline CDR1 is MNHEY and CDR2 is SVGAGI. The CDR3 loop spans 17 amino acids. CDR3 protein: CASRVWGGRRGRDEQFF. CDR3 DNA sequence: TGTGCCAGCAGAGTCTGGGGGGGCAGAAGAGGTAGGGATGAGCAGTTCTTC.

There are many counts of this clonotype. This chain uses TRBV6-1 with TRBJ2-3, with no clear D. This CDR3 has 15 residues. V lost 0 bases, J lost 2 bases, and 9 bases lay in between. Germline V lookup: CDR1 MNHNS, CDR2 SASEGT. The CDR3 DNA is TGTGCCAGCAGTGAAGCGGCCAGATTCACAGATACGCAGTATTTT. Its protein is CASSEAARFTDTQYF.

This clonotype occurred many times. V and J are TRBV29-1 and TRBJ2-7; 11 bases line up with TRBD2. Per germline, CDR1 SQVTM and CDR2 ANQGSEA. The CDR3 runs 14 residues. Trimming at V came to 7 bases and at J to 4 bases, leaving 9 bases not matched to a gene. In DNA form, the CDR3 reads TGCAGCGCGACCGGGACTAGCGGAAGGTACGAGCAGTACTTC. This translates into CSATGTSGRYEQYF.

In the case of this clonotype: A read error may account for a junction end that differs from germline. The genes are TRBV11-2 and TRBJ2-7; D is unresolved. This CDR3 is 14 amino acids long. CDR1 is SGHAT and CDR2 is FQNNGV in the germline V gene. This CDR3 reads CTSSLARRAYEQYF. CDR3 DNA sequence: TGTACCAGCAGCTTAGCACGGAGAGCCTACGAACAGTATTTC.

This clonotype was counted many times. CDR3 loop: CASSPKLTGNEQFF. The DNA of the CDR3 is TGTGCCAGCAGCCCTAAATTGACGGGGAATGAGCAGTTCTTC. The chain couples TRBV14 to TRBJ2-1, with D perhaps matching TRBD2 (5 bases). The CDR3 extends over 14 amino acids. The germline V and J ends were trimmed by 4 bases and 7 bases, with 14 bases remaining between them. Per the germline V gene, CDR1 is SGHDN and CDR2 is FVKESK.

Turning to this clonotype: An end of the junction does not agree with germline; a read error may underlie this. The gene calls are TRBV6-7 and TRBJ2-6, with TRBD1 matching 8 bases. TRBV6-7 is placed among ORFs of uncertain function. CDR3 length equals 17 residues. The CDR3 region is CVSSYPAGGEGTNVLTF. In nucleotides, the CDR3 is TGTGTCAGCAGTTACCCCGCAGGGGGCGAGGGGACCAACGTCCTGACTTTC.

Regarding this clonotype: This could be a read error, since a much larger clone is one nucleotide away. This rearrangement joins TRBV30 to TRBJ2-7; D uncertain. Germline values: CDR1 GTSNPN, CDR2 SVGIG (reference sequence). The CDR3 has 10 residues. V was pared by 3 bases and J by 12 bases, with 12 bases between. Here the CDR3 DNA reads TGTGCCTGGAGAGAGGTAGCTCTGTACTTC. Residues: CAWREVALYF.